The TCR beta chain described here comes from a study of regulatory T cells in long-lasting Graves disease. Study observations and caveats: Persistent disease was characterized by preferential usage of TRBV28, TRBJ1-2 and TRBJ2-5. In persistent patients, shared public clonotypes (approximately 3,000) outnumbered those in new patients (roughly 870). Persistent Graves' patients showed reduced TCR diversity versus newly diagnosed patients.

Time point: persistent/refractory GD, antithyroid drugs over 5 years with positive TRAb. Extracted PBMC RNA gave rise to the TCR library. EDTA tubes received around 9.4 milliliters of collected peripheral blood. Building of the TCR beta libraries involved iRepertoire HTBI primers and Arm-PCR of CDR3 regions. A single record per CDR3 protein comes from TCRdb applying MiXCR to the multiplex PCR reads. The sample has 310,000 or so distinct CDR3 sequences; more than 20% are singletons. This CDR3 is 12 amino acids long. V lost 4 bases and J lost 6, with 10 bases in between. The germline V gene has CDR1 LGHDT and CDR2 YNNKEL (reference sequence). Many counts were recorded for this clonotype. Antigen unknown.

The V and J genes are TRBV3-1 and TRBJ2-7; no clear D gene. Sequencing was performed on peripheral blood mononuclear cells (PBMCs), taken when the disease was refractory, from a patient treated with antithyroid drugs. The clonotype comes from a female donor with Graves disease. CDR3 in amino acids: CASSRTVTEQYF. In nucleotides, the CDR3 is TGTGCCAGCAGCCGAACAGTTACCGAGCAGTACTTC.